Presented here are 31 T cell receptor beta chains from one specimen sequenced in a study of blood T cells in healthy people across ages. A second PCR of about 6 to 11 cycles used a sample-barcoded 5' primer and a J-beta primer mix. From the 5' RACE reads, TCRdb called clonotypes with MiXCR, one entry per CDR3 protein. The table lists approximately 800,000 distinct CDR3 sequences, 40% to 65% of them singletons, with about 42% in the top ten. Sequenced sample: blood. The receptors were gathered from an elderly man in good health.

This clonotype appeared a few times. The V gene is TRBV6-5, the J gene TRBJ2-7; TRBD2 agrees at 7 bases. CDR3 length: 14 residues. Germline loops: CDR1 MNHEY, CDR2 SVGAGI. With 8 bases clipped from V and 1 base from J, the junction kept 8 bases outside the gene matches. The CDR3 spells CASRGGGVSYEQYF. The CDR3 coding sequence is TGTGCCAGCCGGGGTGGGGGGGTATCCTACGAGCAGTACTTC.

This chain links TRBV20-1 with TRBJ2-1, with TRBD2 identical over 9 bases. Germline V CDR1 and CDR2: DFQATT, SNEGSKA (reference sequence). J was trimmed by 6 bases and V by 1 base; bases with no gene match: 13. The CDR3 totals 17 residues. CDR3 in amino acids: CSARAPQPGLALNEQFF. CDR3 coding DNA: TGCAGTGCTAGAGCCCCCCAGCCGGGACTAGCCCTCAATGAGCAGTTCTTC.

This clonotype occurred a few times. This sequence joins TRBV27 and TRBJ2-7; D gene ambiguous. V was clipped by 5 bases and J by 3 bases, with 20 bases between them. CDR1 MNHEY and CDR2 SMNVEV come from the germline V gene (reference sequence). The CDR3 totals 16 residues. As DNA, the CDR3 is TGTGCCAGCAGTCCCCCTCCGAGGTCCTACCGCTACGAGCAGTACTTC. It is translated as CASSPPPRSYRYEQYF.

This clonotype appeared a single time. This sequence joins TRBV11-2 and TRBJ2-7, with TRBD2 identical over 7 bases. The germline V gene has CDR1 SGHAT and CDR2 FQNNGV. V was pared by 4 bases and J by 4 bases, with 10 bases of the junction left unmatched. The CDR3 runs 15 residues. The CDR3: CASSSYWGGRYEQYF. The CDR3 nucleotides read TGTGCCAGCAGCTCCTACTGGGGCGGGAGATACGAGCAGTACTTC. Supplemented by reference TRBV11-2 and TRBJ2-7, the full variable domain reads EAGVAQSPRYKIIEKRQSVAFWCNPISGHATLYWYQQILGQGPKLLIQFQNNGVVDDSQLPKDRFSAERLKGVDSTLKIQPAKLEDSAVYLCASSSYWGGRYEQYFGPGTRLTVT.

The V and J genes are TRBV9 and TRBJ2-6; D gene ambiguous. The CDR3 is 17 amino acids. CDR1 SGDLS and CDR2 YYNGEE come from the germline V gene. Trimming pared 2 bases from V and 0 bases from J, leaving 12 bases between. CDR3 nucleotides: TGTGCCAGCAGCGTCCCAAAGTCGGGCTCTGGGGCCAACGTCCTGACTTTC. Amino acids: CASSVPKSGSGANVLTF.

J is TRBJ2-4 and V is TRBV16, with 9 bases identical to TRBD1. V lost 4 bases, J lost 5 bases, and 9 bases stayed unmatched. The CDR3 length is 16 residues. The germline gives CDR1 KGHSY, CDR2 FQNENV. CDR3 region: CASSPLQGALENIQYF. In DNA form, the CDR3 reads TGTGCCAGCAGCCCTTTACAGGGGGCGCTGGAAAACATTCAGTACTTC.

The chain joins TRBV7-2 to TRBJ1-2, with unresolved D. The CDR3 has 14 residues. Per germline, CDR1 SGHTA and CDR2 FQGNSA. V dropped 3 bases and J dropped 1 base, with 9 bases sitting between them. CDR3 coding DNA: TGTGCCAGCAGCTTTGATTCTTTTAACTATGGCTACACCTTC. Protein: CASSFDSFNYGYTF.

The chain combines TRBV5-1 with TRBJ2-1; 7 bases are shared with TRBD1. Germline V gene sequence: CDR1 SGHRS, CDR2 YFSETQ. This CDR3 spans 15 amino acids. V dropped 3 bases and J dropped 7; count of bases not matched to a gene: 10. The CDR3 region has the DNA TGCGCCAGCAGCTCCGCCGCGACAGGGCTTAATGAGCAGTTCTTC. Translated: CASSSAATGLNEQFF.

This CDR3 is CASRSQAGATGANVLTF. The CDR3 DNA follows: TGTGCCAGCAGATCTCAGGCGGGAGCCACTGGGGCCAACGTCCTGACTTTC. The chain combines TRBV6-6 with TRBJ2-6; 7 positions agree with TRBD2. The CDR3 length is 17 residues. V lost 6 bases to trimming and J lost 2 bases; unmatched junction nucleotides: 10. The germline CDR1 and CDR2 sequences are MNHNY and SVGAGI (reference sequence).

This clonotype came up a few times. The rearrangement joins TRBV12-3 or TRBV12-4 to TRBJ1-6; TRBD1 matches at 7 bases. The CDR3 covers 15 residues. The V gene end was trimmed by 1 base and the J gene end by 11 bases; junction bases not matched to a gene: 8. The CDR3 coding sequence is TGTGCCAGCAGTTTAGAGACAGGGCCGGATCCACCCCTCCACTTT. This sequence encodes CASSLETGPDPPLHF.

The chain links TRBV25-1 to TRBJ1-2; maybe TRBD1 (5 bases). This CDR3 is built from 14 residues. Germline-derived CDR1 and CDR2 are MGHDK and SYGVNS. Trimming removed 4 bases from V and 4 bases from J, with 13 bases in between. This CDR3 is CASSAVGEAYGYTF. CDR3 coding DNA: TGTGCCAGCAGTGCCGTAGGGGAGGCCTATGGCTACACCTTC.

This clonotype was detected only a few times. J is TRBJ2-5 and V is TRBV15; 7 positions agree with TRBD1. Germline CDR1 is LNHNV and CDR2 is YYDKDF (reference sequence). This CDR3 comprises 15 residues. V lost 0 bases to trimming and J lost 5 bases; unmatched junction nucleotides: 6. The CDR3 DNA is TGTGCCACCAGCAGAGATATAACAGGGGATGAGACCCAGTACTTC. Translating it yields CATSRDITGDETQYF. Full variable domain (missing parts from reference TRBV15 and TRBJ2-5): DAMVIQNPRYQVTQFGKPVTLSCSQTLNHNVMYWYQQKSSQAPKLLFHYYDKDFNNEADTPDNFQSRRPNTSFCFLDIRSPGLGDTAMYLCATSRDITGDETQYFGPGTRLLVL.

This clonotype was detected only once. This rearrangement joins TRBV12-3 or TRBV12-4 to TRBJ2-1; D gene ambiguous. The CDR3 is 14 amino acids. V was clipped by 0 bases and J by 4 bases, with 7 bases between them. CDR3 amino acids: CASSLAVPYNEQFF. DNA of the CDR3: TGTGCCAGCAGTTTAGCGGTACCATACAATGAGCAGTTCTTC.

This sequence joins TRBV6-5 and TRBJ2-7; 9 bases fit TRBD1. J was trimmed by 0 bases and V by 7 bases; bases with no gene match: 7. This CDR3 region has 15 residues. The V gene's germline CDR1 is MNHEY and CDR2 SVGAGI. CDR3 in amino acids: CASIASDRGSYEQYF. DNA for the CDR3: TGTGCCAGCATAGCCTCGGACAGGGGCTCCTACGAGCAGTACTTC.

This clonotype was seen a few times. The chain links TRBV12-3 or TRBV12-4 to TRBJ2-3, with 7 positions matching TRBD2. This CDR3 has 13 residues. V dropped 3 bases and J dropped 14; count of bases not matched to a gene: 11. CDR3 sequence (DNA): TGTGCCAGCAGTTTGTCGGGAGGCGGATACGCGTATTTT. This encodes CASSLSGGGYAYF.

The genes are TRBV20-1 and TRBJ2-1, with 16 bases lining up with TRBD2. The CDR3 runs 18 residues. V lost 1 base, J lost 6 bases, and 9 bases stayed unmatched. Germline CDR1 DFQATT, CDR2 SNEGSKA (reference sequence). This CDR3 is CSARGGTSGRGALNEQFF. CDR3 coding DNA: TGCAGTGCTAGAGGGGGGACTAGCGGGAGGGGGGCCCTCAATGAGCAGTTCTTC.

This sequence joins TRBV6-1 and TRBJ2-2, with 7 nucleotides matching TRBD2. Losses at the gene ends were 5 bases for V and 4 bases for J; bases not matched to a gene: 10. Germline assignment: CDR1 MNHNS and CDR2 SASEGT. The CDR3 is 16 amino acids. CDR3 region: CASSPLGGGSTGELFF. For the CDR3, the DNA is TGTGCCAGCAGTCCCTTGGGGGGAGGGTCCACCGGGGAGCTGTTTTTT.

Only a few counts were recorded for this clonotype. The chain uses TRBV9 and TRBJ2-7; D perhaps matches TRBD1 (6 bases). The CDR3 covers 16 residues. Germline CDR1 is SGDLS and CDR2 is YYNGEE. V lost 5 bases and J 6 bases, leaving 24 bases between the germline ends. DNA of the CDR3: TGTGCCAGCAGTGAATCGCCGGGACACGCACGGGGCGAGCAGTACTTC. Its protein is CASSESPGHARGEQYF.

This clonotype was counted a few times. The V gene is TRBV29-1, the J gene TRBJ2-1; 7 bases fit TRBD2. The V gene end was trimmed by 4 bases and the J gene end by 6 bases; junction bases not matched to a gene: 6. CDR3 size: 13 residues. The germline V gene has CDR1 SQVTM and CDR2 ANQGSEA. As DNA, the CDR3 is TGCAGCGTTGGAATACGGACTAGCAATGAGCAGTTCTTC. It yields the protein CSVGIRTSNEQFF.

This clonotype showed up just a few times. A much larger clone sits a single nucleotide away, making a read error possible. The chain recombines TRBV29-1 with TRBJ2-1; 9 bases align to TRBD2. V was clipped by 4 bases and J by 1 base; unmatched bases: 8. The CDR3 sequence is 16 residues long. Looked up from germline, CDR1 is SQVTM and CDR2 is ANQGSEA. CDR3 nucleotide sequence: TGCAGCGTTGGGGAAGCTAGCGGGACTTCCTACAATGAGCAGTTCTTC. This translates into CSVGEASGTSYNEQFF.

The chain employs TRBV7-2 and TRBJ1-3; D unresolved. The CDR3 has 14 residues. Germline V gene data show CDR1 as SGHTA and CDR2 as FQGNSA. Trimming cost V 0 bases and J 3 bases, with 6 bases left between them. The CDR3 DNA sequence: TGTGCCAGCAGCTTAGCGTCGGGTGGAAACACCATATATTTT. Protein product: CASSLASGGNTIYF.

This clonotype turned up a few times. For the CDR3, the DNA is TGTGCCAGCAGTAGACAGGGGACATATGGCTACACCTTC. Its translation: CASSRQGTYGYTF. This chain uses TRBV12-3 or TRBV12-4 with TRBJ1-2; TRBD1 matches at 8 bases. Trimming cost V 5 bases and J 5 bases; bases outside gene matches: 4. The CDR3 is 13 amino acids.

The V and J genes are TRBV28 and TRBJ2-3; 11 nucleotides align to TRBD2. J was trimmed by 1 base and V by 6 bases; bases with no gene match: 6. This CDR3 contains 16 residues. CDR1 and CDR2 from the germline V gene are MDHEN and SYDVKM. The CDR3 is CASSHPTSGGTDTQYF. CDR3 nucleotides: TGTGCCAGCAGCCACCCGACTAGCGGGGGCACAGATACGCAGTATTTT.

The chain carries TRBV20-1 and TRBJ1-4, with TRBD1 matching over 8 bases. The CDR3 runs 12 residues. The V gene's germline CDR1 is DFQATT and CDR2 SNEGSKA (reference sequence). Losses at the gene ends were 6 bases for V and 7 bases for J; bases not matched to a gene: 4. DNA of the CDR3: TGCAGTGCCACCGGGACAGGTGAAAAACTGTTTTTT. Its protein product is CSATGTGEKLFF.

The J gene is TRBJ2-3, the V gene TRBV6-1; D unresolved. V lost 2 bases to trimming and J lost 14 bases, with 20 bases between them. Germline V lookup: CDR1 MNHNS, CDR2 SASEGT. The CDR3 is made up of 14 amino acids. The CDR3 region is CASSEMPIRGDAYF. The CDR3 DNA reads TGTGCCAGCAGTGAAATGCCGATACGTGGAGACGCGTATTTT.

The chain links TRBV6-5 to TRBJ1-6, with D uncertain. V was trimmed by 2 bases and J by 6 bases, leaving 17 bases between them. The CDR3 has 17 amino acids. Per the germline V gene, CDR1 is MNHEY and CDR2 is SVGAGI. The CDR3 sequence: CASSYGRNRGSNSPLHF. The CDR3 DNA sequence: TGTGCCAGCAGTTACGGGAGAAACCGGGGTAGTAATTCACCCCTCCACTTT.

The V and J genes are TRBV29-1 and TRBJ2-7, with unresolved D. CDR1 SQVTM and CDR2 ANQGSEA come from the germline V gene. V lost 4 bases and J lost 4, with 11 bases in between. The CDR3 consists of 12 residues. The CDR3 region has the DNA TGCAGCGTTGGTAGGAGTAAATACGAGCAGTACTTC. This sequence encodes CSVGRSKYEQYF.

The chain's CDR3 is CASSRDTGETQYF. CDR3 nucleotides: TGTGCCAGCTCACGCGATACCGGAGAGACCCAGTACTTC. The rearrangement links TRBV18 to TRBJ2-5; D gene uncertain. This CDR3 comprises 13 residues. V was shortened by 4 bases and J by 4 bases, with 10 bases between the two germline ends. The germline V gene has CDR1 KGHSH and CDR2 LQKENI.

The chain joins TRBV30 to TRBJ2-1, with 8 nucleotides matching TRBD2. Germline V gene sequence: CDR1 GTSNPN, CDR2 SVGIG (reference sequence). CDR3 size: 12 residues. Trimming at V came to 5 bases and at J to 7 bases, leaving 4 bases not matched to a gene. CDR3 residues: CAWAGGENEQFF. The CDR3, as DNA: TGTGCCTGGGCGGGAGGTGAAAATGAGCAGTTCTTC. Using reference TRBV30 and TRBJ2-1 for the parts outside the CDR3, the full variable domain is SQTIHQWPATLVQPVGSPLSLECTVEGTSNPNLYWYRQAAGRGLQLLFYSVGIGQISSEVPQNLSASRPQDRQFILSSKKLLLSDSGFYLCAWAGGENEQFFGPGTRLTVL.

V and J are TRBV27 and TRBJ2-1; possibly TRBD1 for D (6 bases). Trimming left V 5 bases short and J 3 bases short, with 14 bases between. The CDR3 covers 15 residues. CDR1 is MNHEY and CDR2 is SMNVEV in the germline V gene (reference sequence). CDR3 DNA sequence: TGTGCCAGCAGTCCCCTGGGACAACTCTACAATGAGCAGTTCTTC. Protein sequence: CASSPLGQLYNEQFF.

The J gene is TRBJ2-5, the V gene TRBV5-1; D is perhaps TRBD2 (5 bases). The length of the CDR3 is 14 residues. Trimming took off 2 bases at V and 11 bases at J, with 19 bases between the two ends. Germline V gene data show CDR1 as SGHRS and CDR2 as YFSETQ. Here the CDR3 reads CASSLAEAYNEQYF. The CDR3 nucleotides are TGCGCCAGCAGCTTAGCGGAGGCCTACAATGAGCAGTACTTC.